This T cell receptor (beta chain) was identified during a study of blood T cells in healthy people across ages. General observations from the study: The diversity estimates, figures obtained from one million T cells, were considered underestimates.

The CDR3 runs to 14 residues. The germline V gene encodes CDR1 SGHDN and CDR2 FVKESK. Deletions cut 1 base from V and 7 bases from J, with 13 bases between. Notes on this clonotype: The antigen remains undetermined.

The authors ran a second PCR of roughly 7 to 11 cycles using a sample-barcoded 5' primer and a J-beta primer mix. TCRdb re-derived calls from the 5' RACE reads in MiXCR, one entry per CDR3 protein. Of about 1.7 million distinct CDR3 sequences listed, 25% to 30% are singletons. This TCR derives from a woman aged 30 to 39 in good health. This sequence joins TRBV14 and TRBJ1-2; D is perhaps TRBD1 (6 bases). Sample: blood. DNA for the CDR3: TGTGCCAGCAGCCAAGTACGAGGGGGAGGTGGCTACACCTTC. Its protein is CASSQVRGGGGYTF.